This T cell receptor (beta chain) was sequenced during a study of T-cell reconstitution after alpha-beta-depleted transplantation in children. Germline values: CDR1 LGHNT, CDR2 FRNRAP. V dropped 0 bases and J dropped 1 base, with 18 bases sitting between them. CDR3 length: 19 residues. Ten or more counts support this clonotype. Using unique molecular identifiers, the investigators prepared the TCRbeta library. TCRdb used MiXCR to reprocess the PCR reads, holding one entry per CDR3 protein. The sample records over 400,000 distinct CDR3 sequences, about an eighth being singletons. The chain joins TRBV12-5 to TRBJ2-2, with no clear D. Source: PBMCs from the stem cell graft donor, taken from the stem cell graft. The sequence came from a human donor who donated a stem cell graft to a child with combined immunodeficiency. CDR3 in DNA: TGTGCTAGTGGTTTGGTCCTCTTTGGTAAAGGGAAGAACACCGGGGAGCTGTTTTTT. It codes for CASGLVLFGKGKNTGELFF.